This is a list of T cell receptor beta chains from one sample in a study of patients and donors after allogeneic stem cell transplantation. TCRdb called the RT-PCR reads again in MiXCR, with one record for every CDR3 protein. In the table there are over 9,500 distinct CDR3 sequences, over 5.5% of which are singletons. Sequenced: blood, either unsorted or a sorted T cell fraction (not recorded which). These receptors were collected from a human donor who was either an allogeneic HSCT recipient or a stem cell or donor lymphocyte infusion donor (not recorded which). It is not recorded whose cells these are; they may come from a transplant donor. CDR3s include the opening cysteine and the closing phenylalanine or tryptophan. D genes are given only for firm matches. The listing skips clone size in some rows; elsewhere it reads once, few, many or a size class.

- TRBJ1-2 TRBV28 many TGTGCCAGCAGTTTAAGGGAGGGGCGCAGGTCGGGCTATGGCTACACCTTC CASSLREGRRSGYGYTF
- TRBJ1-3 TRBV7-2 medium-sized TGTGCCAGCAGCTTCGGGCAGGGTGGAAACACCATATATTTT CASSFGQGGNTIYF
TRBD2 TRBJ2-1 TRBV13 few TGTGCCAGCAGCCCCATAGCGGGAGGGCCTTCTAATGAGCAGTTCTTC CASSPIAGGPSNEQFF
- TRBJ1-2 TRBV5-1 many TGCGCCAGCAGCTTGGGTGTGGGGGATGGCTACACCTTC CASSLGVGDGYTF
- TRBJ1-2 TRBV20-1 many TGCAGTGCTAGTAATCCCACAGCTAACTATGGCTACACCTTC CSASNPTANYGYTF
- TRBJ2-5 TRBV5-1 many TGCGCCAGCAGCTCAAGACTAGTCCAAGAGACCCAGTACTTC CASSSRLVQETQYF
- TRBJ2-7 TRBV20-1 - TGCAGTGCTGCCGCCGGGGGGCTCTACGAGCAGTACTTC CSAAAGGLYEQYF
TRBD1 TRBJ2-7 TRBV4-2 medium-sized TGTGCCAGCAGCCAAGATCACGGTACAGGGGGCATTCGGTACGAGCAGTACTTC CASSQDHGTGGIRYEQYF
- TRBJ1-5 TRBV7-2 many TGTGCCAGCAGCTTTGGAGTGCAGCCCCAGCATTTT CASSFGVQPQHF
TRBD1 TRBJ1-3 TRBV20-1 many TGCAGTGCTAGCAGGGGGTCTGGAAACACCATATATTTT CSASRGSGNTIYF
- TRBJ1-6 TRBV18 many TGTGCCAGCTCGCCGGGGTTGAACTCACCCCTCCACTTT CASSPGLNSPLHF
TRBD1 TRBJ1-1 TRBV7-2 medium-sized TGTGCCAGCACCCTGAGACTCGCAGGGGGCACTGAAGCTTTCTTT CASTLRLAGGTEAFF
- TRBJ2-5 TRBV7-2 many TGTGCCAGCAGCTTCGTGAAAGAGACCCAGTACTTC CASSFVKETQYF
- TRBJ1-6 TRBV7-9 many TGTGCCAGCAGCTTAGGATCGGGACGGAATTCACCCCTCCACTTT CASSLGSGRNSPLHF
TRBD2 TRBJ2-1 TRBV7-3 many TGTGCCAGCAGCTTAATGTCTGGACTAGCGGACAATGAGCAGTTCTTC CASSLMSGLADNEQFF
TRBD1 TRBJ2-5 TRBV7-8 - TGTGCCAGCAACTTAGATCCAGGGACAGTTAAAGAGACCCAGTACTTC CASNLDPGTVKETQYF
- TRBJ1-5 TRBV20-1 many TGCAGTGCTAGATTAGAGGGGTATACTCAGCCCCAGCATTTT CSARLEGYTQPQHF
- TRBJ2-1 TRBV15 few TGTGCCACCAGCAGAGGAGGGCCCAGCTCCTACAATGAGCAGTTCTTC CATSRGGPSSYNEQFF
- TRBJ2-5 TRBV7-2 few TGTGCCAGCAGCTCCCCCTCGGGGTTGTACCAAGAGACCCAGTACTTC CASSSPSGLYQETQYF
TRBD1 TRBJ2-7 TRBV28 - TGTGCCAGCAGTTTAGACAGGGTGTCAAGCGAGCAGTACTTC CASSLDRVSSEQYF
- TRBJ2-2 TRBV5-6 many TGTGCCAGCTCACGACGCTCAGAGCTGTTTTTT CASSRRSELFF
- TRBJ1-5 TRBV18 many TGTGCCAGCTCACAGACAGGAGCTAGCAATCAGCCCCAGCATTTT CASSQTGASNQPQHF
- TRBJ2-3 TRBV5-6 medium-sized TGTGCCAGCAGCTTGGACCCGACCGAAAATACGCAGTATTTT CASSLDPTENTQYF